The rows below give T cell receptor beta chains drawn from one sample of a study of T cells in Graves' hyperthyroidism and ophthalmopathy. TCRdb ran MiXCR on the multiplex PCR reads and lists one entry per CDR3 protein. The sample holds about 510,000 distinct CDR3 sequences, 40% to 55% seen once. Sequencing was done on a sample of peripheral blood or thyroid tissue (not recorded which). These receptors were obtained from an adult woman with Graves' disease, either hyperthyroidism or ophthalmopathy (not recorded which). CDR3s include the opening cysteine and the closing phenylalanine or tryptophan. D genes are given only for firm matches. Clone size is stated in some rows and not others, as once, few, many or a class when expanded.

>NA|many|TRBJ1-3|TRBV6-1
CASSEGISGNTIYF
TGTGCCAGCAGCGAAGGGATTTCGGGAAACACCATATATTTT
>NA|NA|TRBJ1-2|TRBV5-5
CASSLGLTAYGYTF
TGTGCCAGCAGCTTGGGCCTGACTGCCTATGGCTACACCTTC
>NA|NA|TRBJ1-5|TRBV5-5
CAGSSQDQPQHF
TGTGCCGGCAGCTCCCAGGATCAGCCCCAGCATTTT
>NA|NA|TRBJ1-2|TRBV29-1
CSLGASANYGYTF
TGCAGCTTAGGGGCTTCAGCTAACTATGGCTACACCTTC
>NA|many|TRBJ1-3|TRBV12-3/TRBV12-4
CASSLSSGNTIYF
TGTGCCAGCAGCTTATCCTCGGGAAACACCATATATTTT
>NA|NA|TRBJ1-5|TRBV7-8
CASSEEQSNQPQHF
TGTGCCAGCAGCGAGGAGCAGTCCAATCAGCCCCAGCATTTT
>TRBD1|NA|TRBJ2-7|TRBV7-8
CASSPATGGSYEQYF
TGTGCCAGCAGTCCGGCTACAGGGGGCTCCTACGAGCAGTACTTC
>TRBD2|NA|TRBJ2-2|TRBV15
CATSRVGASGGLNTGELFF
TGTGCCACCAGCAGAGTGGGCGCTAGCGGGGGCTTGAACACCGGGGAGCTGTTTTTT
>NA|NA|TRBJ2-7|TRBV6-5
CASSYTGSHEQYF
TGTGCCAGCAGTTATACAGGGTCCCACGAGCAGTACTTC
>NA|many|TRBJ1-1|TRBV7-7
CASSYADNTEAFF
TGTGCTAGCAGCTATGCAGATAACACTGAAGCTTTCTTT
>NA|few|TRBJ1-1|TRBV11-2
CASSPIRHTEAFF
TGTGCCAGCAGCCCAATCCGCCACACTGAAGCTTTCTTT
>NA|NA|TRBJ2-5|TRBV11-2
CASSPGTSLGTQYF
TGTGCCAGCAGCCCGGGGACGTCGCTGGGGACCCAGTACTTC
>NA|many|TRBJ2-2|TRBV20-1
CSARRNANTGELFF
TGCAGTGCTAGACGCAACGCGAACACCGGGGAGCTGTTTTTT
>TRBD1|NA|TRBJ2-3|TRBV15
CATSRDQGTASTDTQYF
TGTGCCACCAGCAGAGATCAGGGGACAGCTAGCACAGATACGCAGTATTTT
>TRBD2|NA|TRBJ2-7|TRBV6-1
CASSPGGVAYEQYF
TGTGCCAGCAGCCCGGGAGGGGTCGCCTACGAGCAGTACTTC
>NA|NA|TRBJ1-2|TRBV29-1
CSVPQGIGYTF
TGCAGCGTACCCCAGGGGATTGGCTACACCTTC
>NA|NA|TRBJ2-7|TRBV20-1
CSAREPLATLGPYF
TGCAGTGCTAGAGAACCCTTGGCGACGCTGGGCCCCTACTTC
>TRBD1|NA|TRBJ1-6|TRBV2
CASSVGTGDSPLHF
TGTGCCAGCAGTGTTGGGACAGGGGATTCACCCCTCCACTTT
>NA|NA|TRBJ1-3|TRBV7-9
CASGQVTSGNTIYF
TGTGCCAGCGGCCAGGTTACCTCTGGAAACACCATATATTTT
>NA|NA|TRBJ1-1|TRBV19
CASSPRGWSEAFF
TGTGCCAGTAGCCCCCGCGGATGGAGTGAAGCTTTCTTT
>NA|NA|TRBJ1-4|TRBV7-9
CASSHRDKLFF
TGTGCCAGCAGCCACCGGGACAAACTGTTTTTT
>NA|many|TRBJ1-5|TRBV20-1
CSARADPYGRSQPQHF
TGCAGTGCTAGAGCTGACCCCTACGGTAGGAGTCAGCCCCAGCATTTT
>NA|many|TRBJ1-1|TRBV7-2
CASSPRFGPTEAFF
TGTGCCAGCAGCCCAAGGTTCGGGCCGACTGAAGCTTTCTTT
>TRBD2|NA|TRBJ2-7|TRBV20-1
CSATGLAGVDREQYF
TGCAGTGCCACGGGACTAGCGGGAGTTGATCGCGAGCAGTACTTC
>NA|few|TRBJ1-5|TRBV19
CASSMGHIQHF
TGTGCCAGTAGTATGGGACACATCCAGCATTTT
>TRBD2|many|TRBJ2-5|TRBV5-1
CASSLFSSGSWETQYF
TGCGCCAGCAGCTTGTTCTCTAGCGGGAGTTGGGAGACCCAGTACTTC
>NA|many|TRBJ1-4|TRBV11-2
CASSFRAPEKLFF
TGTGCCAGCAGCTTCCGGGCCCCTGAAAAACTGTTTTTT